One TCR beta chain is described in this entry. Its antigen has not been determined. Base qualities are not at hand, and no much larger clone is one base apart. CDR1 and CDR2, per the germline V gene, are MNHEY and SVGEGT. Trimming takes 6 bases from V and 2 bases from J, and the germline ends sit 4 bases apart. Measured from the cysteine to the phenylalanine, the CDR3 is 11 residues long. Only the CDR3 region is kept as DNA, spanning 33 bases read in frame from base 1. This record belongs to a study of blood T cell repertoires in COVID-19 (dated by TCRdb to 2019 to 2021). Study-wide context: Samples covering the acute and convalescent phases of COVID-19 were provided by collaborators in the United States, Italy and Spain. The sample metadata nearly always contained a de-identified subject ID, COVID-19 status, age in years and sex. Deeply sampled blood TCRbeta repertoires from subjects exposed to, actively infected with, or recovered from COVID-19 were included in the dataset. The repertoires were released in a freely available public database intended as a resource for research on the immune response to SARS-CoV-2. The prospective study material was composed of cDNA or gDNA derived from T cells, B-cell-depleted T cells, or PBMCs. The samples were drawn from two sources: the first 160 participants of the ongoing ImmuneRACE study, and 1,000 to 1,500 subjects contributed by 6 global collaborators. Where available, HLA class I and class II types were obtained from metadata supplied by the sample provider rather than from assay-based typing. Beyond this particular receptor, the publication reports: Clinical and demographic metadata were provided uncurated, with the amount varying by source and participant.

One collaborating source in Seattle enrolled patients while the patients were actively infected and followed the patients over time throughout the course of disease. Whole blood was collected in K2EDTA tubes by collaborating institutions according to the institutions' own protocols. For TCRbeta analysis, collaborators shipped samples as frozen whole blood, isolated PBMCs, or DNA extracted from either of those sample types. TCRbeta CDR3 regions were amplified from genomic DNA using the immunoSEQ Assay, a bias-controlled multiplex PCR. The original pipeline was this. The number of nucleated cells in each sample was estimated from the amplification of reference gene primers within the assay. Sequence reads were collapsed and filtered to measure the absolute abundance of every unique TCRbeta CDR3 rearrangement. For each sample, productive Simpson clonality was calculated as the square root of Simpson's diversity index over productive rearrangements. Entries here come from immuneACCESS through TCRdb and include only in-frame sequences with V and J called. Some clones fail to appear in such tables; in the studies checked, an unresolved V gene covers under half of the shortfall, and the cause of the remainder is unknown. That table is the source of V, J and clone size, and D and trimming were worked out from the DNA. For this sample the table gives under 400,000 clones, of which more than 75% were detected only once. The ten largest clonotypes hold more than 9% of the sample.

In this chain, TRBV6-2 or TRBV6-3 is recombined with TRBJ2-5; no D segment can be confidently identified. The source material was peripheral blood. This TCR came from a woman aged 30 to 39 with COVID-19, enrolled during active disease. The DNA sequence reads TGTGCCAGCAGCTTACAAGAGACCCAGTACTTC. Its protein product is CASSLQETQYF.